The 30 T cell receptor beta chains below were found in one sample sequenced in a study of blood T cell repertoires in COVID-19. Assay: immunoSEQ multiplex PCR; the TCRdb copy retains only in-frame clones and omits some. The data show fewer than 200,000 clones, more than 85% seen once. Sequences were obtained from PBMCs or T cells enriched from blood (not recorded which). Receptors originate from a woman aged 35 to 49 in a cohort exposed to, infected with or recovered from COVID-19 (not recorded which).

The chain carries TRBV28 and TRBJ1-2; 8 nucleotides line up with TRBD1. The germline V gene encodes CDR1 MDHEN and CDR2 SYDVKM. CDR3 size: 14 residues. V lost 7 bases, J lost 2 bases, and 6 bases stayed unmatched. In nucleotides, the CDR3 is TGTGCCAGCACACAGGGGGGTGCGAACTATGGCTACACCTTC. Amino acids: CASTQGGANYGYTF.

There are a few counts of this clone. The chain has TRBV4-1 and TRBJ1-5; TRBD1 matches 7 bases. With V trimmed by 6 bases and J by 2 bases, 7 bases remained unmatched. The CDR3 is 15 residues long. The germline gives CDR1 MGHRA, CDR2 YSYEKL. This CDR3 reads CASRLATGGNQPQHF. The CDR3 DNA sequence: TGCGCCAGCAGGCTAGCCACAGGGGGCAATCAGCCCCAGCATTTT.

V is TRBV14 and J is TRBJ1-1; the D gene is possibly TRBD1 (5 bases). V was trimmed by 0 bases and J by 6 bases, leaving 8 bases between them. CDR1 and CDR2 from the germline V gene are SGHDN and FVKESK. This CDR3 is built from 13 residues. The CDR3 loop is CASSQDRGAEAFF. The DNA of the CDR3 is TGTGCCAGCAGCCAAGATCGGGGGGCTGAAGCTTTCTTT.

In its sample, this clone was seen once. The V and J genes are TRBV19 and TRBJ1-1; no firm D call. The CDR3 is made up of 12 amino acids. Germline loops: CDR1 LNHDA, CDR2 SQIVND (reference sequence). The V end lost 3 bases, the J end lost 11 bases, and 13 bases lay between the germline ends. CDR3 residues: CASSMGRTGAFF. The CDR3 DNA reads as TGTGCCAGTAGTATGGGGAGGACTGGGGCTTTCTTT.

This chain's CDR3 is CASSRTVSYEQYF. The CDR3 DNA sequence: TGTGCCAGCAGTCGGACAGTGTCCTACGAGCAGTACTTC. This chain connects TRBV7-2 to TRBJ2-7, with a possible D match to TRBD1 (6 bases). The germline CDR1 and CDR2 sequences are SGHTA and FQGNSA. The CDR3 runs 13 residues. Deletions cut 6 bases from V and 1 base from J, with 10 bases between.

V is TRBV25-1 and J is TRBJ1-1; the D is unclear. Germline V CDR1 and CDR2: MGHDK, SYGVNS. The CDR3 has 13 amino acids. V lost 1 base, J lost 4 bases, and 7 bases lay in between. CDR3 sequence: CASSEFSGTEAFF. CDR3 DNA: TGTGCCAGCAGTGAATTCTCGGGCACTGAAGCTTTCTTT.

This clone was seen more than once but under ten times. Other DNA sequences of this sample code for an identical CDR3. V gene TRBV20-1 combines with J gene TRBJ2-7; 7 bases line up with TRBD1. Trimming removed 3 bases from V and 0 bases from J; junction bases left unmatched: 2. The CDR3 length is 13 residues. Germline lookup yields CDR1 DFQATT and CDR2 SNEGSKA (reference sequence). In nucleotides, the CDR3 is TGCAGTGCTAGTTCAGGGGGCTCCTACGAGCAGTACTTC. Translating gives CSASSGGSYEQYF.

The chain carries TRBV5-1 and TRBJ2-4, with D possibly TRBD1 on 6 matching bases. Germline V gene lookup returns CDR1 SGHRS and CDR2 YFSETQ. V lost 4 bases and J lost 0, with 14 bases in between. This CDR3 spans 16 amino acids. CDR3 coding DNA: TGCGCCAGCAGCAGAAACAGGGACCAAGCCAAAAACATTCAGTACTTC. It yields the protein CASSRNRDQAKNIQYF.

The gene calls are TRBV24-1 and TRBJ2-1; D is unresolved. Trimming left V 4 bases short and J 3 bases short, with 6 bases between. Germline loops: CDR1 KGHDR, CDR2 SFDVKD. This CDR3 is built from 13 residues. CDR3 bases: TGTGCCACCAGTGAAACAGTCTACAATGAGCAGTTCTTC. Encoded protein: CATSETVYNEQFF.

CDR3 region: CASSQDTFPYGYTF. The DNA of the CDR3 is TGTGCCAGCAGCCAAGACACATTTCCTTATGGCTACACCTTC. The J gene is TRBJ1-2, the V gene TRBV3-1 (or the pseudogene TRBV3-2); no firm D call. Trimming shortened V by 0 bases and J by 5 bases, and 10 bases separated the two germline ends. Germline values: CDR1 LGHDT, CDR2 YNNKEL (reference sequence). CDR3 length: 14 amino acids.

The chain joins TRBV6-5 to TRBJ1-1; D remains ambiguous. Trimming took 0 bases from V and 1 from J, leaving 6 bases between them. The CDR3 loop spans 14 amino acids. The germline V gene has CDR1 MNHEY and CDR2 SVGAGI. CDR3 sequence reads: CASSYSRWNTEAFF. The CDR3 DNA reads TGTGCCAGCAGTTACTCGAGATGGAACACTGAAGCTTTCTTT.

The chain is built from TRBV29-1 and TRBJ1-2, with 7 bases fitting TRBD1. The CDR3 loop spans 13 amino acids. CDR1 and CDR2 (germline): SQVTM, ANQGSEA. J was trimmed by 8 bases and V by 5 bases; bases with no gene match: 11. CDR3 in amino acids: CSVRPDRDRGYTF. CDR3 bases: TGCAGCGTTCGTCCCGACAGGGATCGGGGCTACACCTTC.

This chain joins TRBV5-1 and TRBJ1-2, with 8 bases that match TRBD1. Losses at the gene ends were 1 base for V and 2 bases for J; bases not matched to a gene: 4. CDR1 and CDR2 (germline): SGHRS, YFSETQ. This CDR3 contains 15 residues. The DNA of the CDR3 is TGCGCCAGCAGCTTGTTTCAGGGGGCGAACTATGGCTACACCTTC. This sequence encodes CASSLFQGANYGYTF.

The chain uses TRBV3-1 (or the pseudogene TRBV3-2) and TRBJ2-5; 7 bases are a match to TRBD2. Germline V CDR1 and CDR2: LGHDT, YNNKEL (reference sequence). The CDR3 has 15 amino acids. J was trimmed by 4 bases and V by 5 bases; bases with no gene match: 10. In nucleotides, the CDR3 is TGTGCCAGCAGCTATAGGCTAGCGGAGGGAGAGACCCAGTACTTC. Translation: CASSYRLAEGETQYF.

This clone was detected only once. The chain carries TRBV4-1 and TRBJ2-4; TRBD1 is a possible D gene (6 bases). There are 15 residues in the CDR3. The germline V gene encodes CDR1 MGHRA and CDR2 YSYEKL. The V and J ends lost 3 bases and 0 bases respectively, with 9 bases between them. The CDR3 sequence is CASSHGQLAKNIQYF. In DNA, the CDR3 is TGCGCCAGCAGCCATGGACAGCTAGCCAAAAACATTCAGTACTTC.

V is TRBV24-1 and J is TRBJ1-4; 10 bases are a match to TRBD1. The CDR3 has 15 amino acids. V lost 4 bases, J lost 5 bases, and 3 bases stayed unmatched. Germline V gene lookup returns CDR1 KGHDR and CDR2 SFDVKD. CDR3 amino acids: CATSDDRGPNEKLFF. As DNA, the CDR3 is TGTGCCACCAGTGACGACAGGGGGCCGAATGAAAAACTGTTTTTT.

The J gene is TRBJ2-7, the V gene TRBV5-1; TRBD1 aligns across 11 bases. Germline V CDR1 and CDR2: SGHRS, YFSETQ. There are 15 residues in the CDR3. Trimming took 1 base from V and 6 from J; bases not matched to a gene: 6. CDR3 in DNA: TGCGCCAGCAGCTTGCGGGGACAGGGGGTCCGCGAGCAGTACTTC. Encoded protein: CASSLRGQGVREQYF.

The V and J genes are TRBV13 and TRBJ1-1; a possible D gene is TRBD1 (5 bases). The V gene's germline CDR1 is PRHDT and CDR2 FYEKMQ (reference sequence). V lost 6 bases and J lost 5, with 22 bases in between. The CDR3 length is 16 residues. The CDR3 coding sequence is TGTGCCAGCAGTTTCCTCCCCAGGGAGGGTGGAACTGAAGCTTTCTTT. Translation gives CASSFLPREGGTEAFF.

The chain uses TRBV27 and TRBJ1-2; maybe TRBD1 (5 bases). Germline-derived CDR1 and CDR2 are MNHEY and SMNVEV (reference sequence). The CDR3 has 13 residues. Trimming stripped 5 bases from V and 7 bases from J, with 14 bases between. The CDR3 nucleotides read TGTGCCAGCAGTGTGGGGGGTTTTAGTGGCTACACCTTC. This codes for CASSVGGFSGYTF.

CDR3 bases: TGTGCCAGTAGTATAGGCTTTAACAGGGACCAAGAGACCCAGTACTTC. Translating it yields CASSIGFNRDQETQYF. The gene calls are TRBV19 and TRBJ2-5; perhaps TRBD1 as D (6 bases). The germline V and J ends were trimmed by 1 base and 0 bases, with 12 bases remaining between them. The CDR3 runs 16 residues. The germline gives CDR1 LNHDA, CDR2 SQIVND (reference sequence).

The chain recombines TRBV6-5 with TRBJ2-4; tentatively, D is TRBD2 (6 bases). CDR1 and CDR2 from the germline V gene are MNHEY and SVGAGI. The CDR3 runs to 12 residues. Trimming shortened V by 4 bases and J by 8 bases, and 9 bases separated the two germline ends. In nucleotides, the CDR3 is TGTGCCAGCAGTTCATGGGAGGACATTCAGTACTTC. It is translated as CASSSWEDIQYF.

The V call is TRBV9, the J call TRBJ1-2, with TRBD1 as a possible D gene (6 bases). V lost 4 bases to trimming and J lost 8 bases, with 21 bases between them. The CDR3 covers 15 residues. CDR1 and CDR2 from the germline V gene are SGDLS and YYNGEE. In nucleotides, the CDR3 is TGTGCCAGCAGCCCTTCCGGGGCCAGGGGAAACGGCTACACCTTC. This gives the protein CASSPSGARGNGYTF.

The chain joins TRBV9 to TRBJ1-4; unclear D gene. Germline V gives CDR1 SGDLS, CDR2 YYNGEE. V lost 3 bases and J lost 8, with 11 bases in between. The CDR3 runs to 13 residues. DNA of the CDR3: TGTGCCAGCAGCGCCGGGAGGGAGGAAAAACTGTTTTTT. Encoded protein: CASSAGREEKLFF.

This clone was recorded only once. This chain joins TRBV29-1 and TRBJ2-3; 7 bases map to TRBD2. The V gene's germline CDR1 is SQVTM and CDR2 ANQGSEA. The CDR3 is made up of 14 amino acids. V trimming: 4 bases; J trimming: 1 base; junction bases outside the gene matches: 5. CDR3 nucleotide sequence: TGCAGCGTTGTGATAGCGGGCGGCACAGATACGCAGTATTTT. Protein: CSVVIAGGTDTQYF.

The rearrangement links TRBV29-1 to TRBJ2-2, with 8 bases identical to TRBD2. The CDR3 spans 14 residues. Germline-derived CDR1 and CDR2 are SQVTM and ANQGSEA. V trimming: 5 bases; J trimming: 0 bases; junction bases outside the gene matches: 2. The CDR3: CSVLSGTNTGELFF. The CDR3 coding sequence is TGCAGCGTTCTTAGCGGGACGAACACCGGGGAGCTGTTTTTT.

The chain employs TRBV5-1 and TRBJ1-2, with a possible D match to TRBD1 (6 bases). Trimming left V 2 bases short and J 8 bases short, with 10 bases between. In germline, CDR1 is SGHRS, CDR2 YFSETQ. CDR3 length: 12 amino acids. The CDR3, as DNA: TGCGCCAGCAGCTTATCAGGGGACGGCTACACCTTC. This gives the protein CASSLSGDGYTF.

The chain carries TRBV11-2 and TRBJ1-4; no clear D. This CDR3 has 15 amino acids. Trimming pared 5 bases from V and 4 bases from J, leaving 14 bases between. CDR1 is SGHAT and CDR2 is FQNNGV in the germline V gene. The CDR3 loop reads CASSPTEKRNEKLFF. For the CDR3, the DNA is TGTGCCAGCAGCCCTACCGAAAAGCGTAATGAAAAACTGTTTTTT.

This CDR3 is CASSFRRGDYGYTF. The CDR3 DNA reads TGTGCCAGCAGTTTCCGCAGGGGGGACTATGGCTACACCTTC. V is TRBV27 and J is TRBJ1-2, with 7 positions matching TRBD1. With V trimmed by 3 bases and J by 3 bases, 4 bases remained unmatched. There are 14 residues in the CDR3. Germline CDR1 reads MNHEY; CDR2 reads SMNVEV (reference sequence).

The CDR3 here is CASSLNHRTAGEKLFF. In DNA form, the CDR3 reads TGTGCCAGCAGTTTAAATCACAGGACTGCGGGGGAAAAACTGTTTTTT. V usage is TRBV27 and J usage is TRBJ1-4, with a weak D call TRBD1 (5 bases). V lost 2 bases and J 8 bases, leaving 18 bases between the germline ends. Germline assignment: CDR1 MNHEY and CDR2 SMNVEV (reference sequence). This CDR3 is built from 16 residues.

This chain uses TRBV7-9 with TRBJ2-1; D remains unclear. Between the trimmed V and J ends, which lost 2 bases and 7 bases, there was a span of 18 bases. The CDR3 has 16 amino acids. CDR1 SEHNR and CDR2 FQNEAQ come from the germline V gene (reference sequence). CDR3 DNA: TGTGCCAGCAGCTTACGAGTAGGCGGCCGTCTGAATGAGCAGTTCTTC. Translation: CASSLRVGGRLNEQFF.